The 3 T cell receptor beta chains presented below share a single source sample, sequenced in a study of blood T cell repertoires in COVID-19. The table came from immunoSEQ multiplex PCR; TCRdb's copy has only in-frame clones and leaves some out. The sample shows about 210,000 clones, 84% of them seen only once. The sequenced material came from peripheral blood. These receptors were obtained from a woman in her 50s with active or convalescent COVID-19.

The gene calls are TRBV2 and TRBJ2-3; 7 nucleotides align to TRBD2. V dropped 6 bases and J dropped 6; count of bases not matched to a gene: 6. The germline V gene has CDR1 SNHLY and CDR2 FYNNEI. This CDR3 is built from 13 residues. The CDR3 protein is CASSREARDTQYF. The CDR3 coding sequence is TGTGCCAGCAGCCGGGAGGCCCGGGATACGCAGTATTTT.

The chain recombines TRBV6-6 with TRBJ1-1; 12 bases map to TRBD1. CDR3 length equals 17 residues. CDR1 and CDR2 (germline): MNHNY, SVGAGI (reference sequence). V shed 5 bases and J 2 bases; nucleotides not matched to a gene: 9. DNA of the CDR3: TGTGCCAGCAGTCCCGGGACAGGGGGCCCTTTTAACACTGAAGCTTTCTTT. Its translation is CASSPGTGGPFNTEAFF.

The chain has TRBV6-2 or TRBV6-3 and TRBJ2-5; D may be TRBD2 (6 bases). There are 11 residues in the CDR3. Germline CDR1 is MNHEY and CDR2 is SVGEGT. Trimming took off 6 bases at V and 13 bases at J, with 15 bases between the two ends. The CDR3 region is CASSWRAAVYF. As DNA, the CDR3 is TGTGCCAGCAGCTGGAGGGCCGCCGTGTACTTC.